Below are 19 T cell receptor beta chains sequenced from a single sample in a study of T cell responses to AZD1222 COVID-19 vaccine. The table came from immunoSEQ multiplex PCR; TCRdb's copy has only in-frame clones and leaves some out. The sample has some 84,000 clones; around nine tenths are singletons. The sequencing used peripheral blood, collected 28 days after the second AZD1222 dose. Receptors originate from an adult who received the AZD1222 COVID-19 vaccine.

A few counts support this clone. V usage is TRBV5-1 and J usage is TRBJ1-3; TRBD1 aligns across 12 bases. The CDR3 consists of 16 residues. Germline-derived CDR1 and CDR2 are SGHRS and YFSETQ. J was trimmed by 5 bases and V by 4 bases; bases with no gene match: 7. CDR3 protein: CASSASGQGARNTIYF. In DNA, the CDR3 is TGCGCCAGCAGCGCCTCGGGACAGGGGGCAAGAAACACCATATATTTT.

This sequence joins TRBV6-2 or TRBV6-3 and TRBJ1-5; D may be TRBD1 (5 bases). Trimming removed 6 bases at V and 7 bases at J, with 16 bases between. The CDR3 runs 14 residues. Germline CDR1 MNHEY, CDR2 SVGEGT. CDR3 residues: CASSHSGSGQPQHF. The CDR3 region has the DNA TGTGCCAGCAGCCATTCAGGGTCGGGGCAGCCCCAGCATTTT.

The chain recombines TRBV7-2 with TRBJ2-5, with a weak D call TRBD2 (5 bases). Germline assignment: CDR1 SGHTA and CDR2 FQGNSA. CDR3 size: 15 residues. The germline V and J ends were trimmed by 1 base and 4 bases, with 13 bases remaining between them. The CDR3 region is CASSLGGPRRETQYF. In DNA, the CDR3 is TGTGCCAGCAGCTTAGGCGGGCCGAGGCGAGAGACCCAGTACTTC.

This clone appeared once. The chain's CDR3 is CASSSPRGLAGWETQYF. The CDR3 DNA reads TGTGCCAGCAGCTCCCCCCGAGGACTAGCGGGGTGGGAGACCCAGTACTTC. V usage is TRBV7-9 and J usage is TRBJ2-5, with 12 bases matching TRBD2. Germline V gene sequence: CDR1 SEHNR, CDR2 FQNEAQ (reference sequence). V lost 4 bases to trimming and J lost 5 bases; unmatched junction nucleotides: 11. The CDR3 loop spans 17 amino acids. The full variable domain, in which reference TRBV7-9 and TRBJ2-5 provide the parts outside the CDR3, is DTGVSQNPRHKITKRGQNVTFRCDPISEHNRLYWYRQTLGQGPEFLTYFQNEAQLEKSRLLSDRFSAERPKGSFSTLEIQRTEQGDSAMYLCASSSPRGLAGWETQYFGPGTRLLVL.

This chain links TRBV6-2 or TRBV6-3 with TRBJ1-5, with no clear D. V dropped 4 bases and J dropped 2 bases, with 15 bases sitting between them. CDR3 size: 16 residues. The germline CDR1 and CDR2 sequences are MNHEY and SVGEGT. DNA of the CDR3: TGTGCCAGCAGTTCCCTTGGGAAGGCGGGCAATCAGCCCCAGCATTTT. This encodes CASSSLGKAGNQPQHF.

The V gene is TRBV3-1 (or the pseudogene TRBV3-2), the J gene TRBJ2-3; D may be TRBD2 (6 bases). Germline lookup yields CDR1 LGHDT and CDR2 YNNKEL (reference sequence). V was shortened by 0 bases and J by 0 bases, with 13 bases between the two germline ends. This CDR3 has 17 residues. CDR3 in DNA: TGTGCCAGCAGCCAAGATGTTTACAGCGGGAGCACAGATACGCAGTATTTT. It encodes CASSQDVYSGSTDTQYF.

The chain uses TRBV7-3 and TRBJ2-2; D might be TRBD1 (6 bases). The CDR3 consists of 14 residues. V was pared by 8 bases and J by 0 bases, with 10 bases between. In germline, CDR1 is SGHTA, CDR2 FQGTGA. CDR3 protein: CASSRGSNTGELFF. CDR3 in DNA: TGTGCCAGCTCCAGGGGTTCGAACACCGGGGAGCTGTTTTTT.

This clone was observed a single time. The CDR3 spells CASSSQANTEAFF. As DNA, the CDR3 is TGTGCCAGCTCTTCACAGGCGAACACTGAAGCTTTCTTT. This chain connects TRBV18 to TRBJ1-1; tentative D call: TRBD1 (5 bases). Germline V lookup: CDR1 KGHSH, CDR2 LQKENI. This CDR3 contains 13 residues. V gave up 6 bases and J gave up 1 base, with 9 bases separating them.

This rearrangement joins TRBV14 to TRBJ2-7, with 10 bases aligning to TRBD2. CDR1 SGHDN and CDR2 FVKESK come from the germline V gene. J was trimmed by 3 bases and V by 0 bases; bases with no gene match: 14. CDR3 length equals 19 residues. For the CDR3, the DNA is TGTGCCAGCAGCCAAGATCAACTAGCGGGGTTCGAATGGGACTACGAGCAGTACTTC. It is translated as CASSQDQLAGFEWDYEQYF.

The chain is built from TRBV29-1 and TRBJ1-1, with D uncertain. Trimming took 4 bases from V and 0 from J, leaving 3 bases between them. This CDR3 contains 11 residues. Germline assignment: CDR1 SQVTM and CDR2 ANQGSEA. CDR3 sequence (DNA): TGCAGCGTTGCGGTGAACACTGAAGCTTTCTTT. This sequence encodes CSVAVNTEAFF.

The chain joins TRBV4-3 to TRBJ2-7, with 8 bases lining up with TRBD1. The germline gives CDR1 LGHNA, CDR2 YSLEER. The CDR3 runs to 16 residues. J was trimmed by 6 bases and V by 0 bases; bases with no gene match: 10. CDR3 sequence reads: CASSQDGTGLYSEQYF. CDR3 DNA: TGCGCCAGCAGCCAAGATGGGACAGGTCTTTATTCCGAGCAGTACTTC.

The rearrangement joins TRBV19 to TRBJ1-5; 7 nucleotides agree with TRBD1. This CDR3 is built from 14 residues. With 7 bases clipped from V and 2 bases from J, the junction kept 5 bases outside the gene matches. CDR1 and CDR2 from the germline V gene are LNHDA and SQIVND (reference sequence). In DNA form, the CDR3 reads TGTGCCAGTACCGGACAGGATGGCAATCAGCCCCAGCATTTT. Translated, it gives CASTGQDGNQPQHF.

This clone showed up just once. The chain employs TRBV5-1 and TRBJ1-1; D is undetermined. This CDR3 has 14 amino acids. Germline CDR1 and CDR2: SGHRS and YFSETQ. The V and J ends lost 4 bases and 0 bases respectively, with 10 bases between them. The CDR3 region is CASSPMAMNTEAFF. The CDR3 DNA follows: TGCGCCAGCAGCCCAATGGCAATGAACACTGAAGCTTTCTTT.

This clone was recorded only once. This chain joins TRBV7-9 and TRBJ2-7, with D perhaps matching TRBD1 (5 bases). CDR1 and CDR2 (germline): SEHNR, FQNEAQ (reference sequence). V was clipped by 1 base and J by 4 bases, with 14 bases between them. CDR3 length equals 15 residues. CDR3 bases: TGTGCCAGCAGCTTAGGCCACAGGTCGGAATACGAGCAGTACTTC. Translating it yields CASSLGHRSEYEQYF.

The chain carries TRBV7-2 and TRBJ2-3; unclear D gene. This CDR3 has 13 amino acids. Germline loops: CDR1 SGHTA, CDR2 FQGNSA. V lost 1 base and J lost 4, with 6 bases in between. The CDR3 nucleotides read TGTGCCAGCAGCTTAGTCCGCCCAGATACGCAGTATTTT. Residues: CASSLVRPDTQYF.

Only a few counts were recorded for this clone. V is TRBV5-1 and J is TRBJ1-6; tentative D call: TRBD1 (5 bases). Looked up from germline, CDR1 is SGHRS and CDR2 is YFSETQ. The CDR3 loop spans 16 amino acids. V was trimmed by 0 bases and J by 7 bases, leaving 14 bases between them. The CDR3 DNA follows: TGCGCCAGCAGCTTGGGGGGCAATATCCTCAATTCACCCCTCCACTTT. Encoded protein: CASSLGGNILNSPLHF. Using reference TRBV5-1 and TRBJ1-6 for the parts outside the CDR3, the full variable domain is KAGVTQTPRYLIKTRGQQVTLSCSPISGHRSVSWYQQTPGQGLQFLFEYFSETQRNKGNFPGRFSGRQFSNSRSEMNVSTLELGDSALYLCASSLGGNILNSPLHFGNGTRLTVT.

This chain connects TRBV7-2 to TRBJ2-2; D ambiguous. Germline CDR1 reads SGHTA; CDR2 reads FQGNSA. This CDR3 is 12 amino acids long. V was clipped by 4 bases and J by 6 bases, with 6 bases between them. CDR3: CASSSYSGELFF. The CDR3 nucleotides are TGTGCCAGCAGCTCCTATTCCGGGGAGCTGTTTTTT. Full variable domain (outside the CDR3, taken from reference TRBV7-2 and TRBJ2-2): GAGVSQSPSNKVTEKGKDVELRCDPISGHTALYWYRQSLGQGLEFLIYFQGNSAPDKSGLPSDRFSAERTGGSVSTLTIQRTQQEDSAVYLCASSSYSGELFFGEGSRLTVL.

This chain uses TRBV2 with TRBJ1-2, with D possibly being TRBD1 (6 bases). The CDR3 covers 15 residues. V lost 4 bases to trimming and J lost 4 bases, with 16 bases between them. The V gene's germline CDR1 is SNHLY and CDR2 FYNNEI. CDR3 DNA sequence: TGTGCCAGCAGTGTTCTCCCGGGACACCCCTATGGCTACACCTTC. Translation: CASSVLPGHPYGYTF.

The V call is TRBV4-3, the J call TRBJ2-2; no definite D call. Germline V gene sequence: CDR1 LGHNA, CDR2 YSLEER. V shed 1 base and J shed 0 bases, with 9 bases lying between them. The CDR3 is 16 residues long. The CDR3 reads CASSQVWAANTGELFF. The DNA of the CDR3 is TGCGCCAGCAGCCAAGTCTGGGCCGCGAACACCGGGGAGCTGTTTTTT.